This T cell receptor beta chain was retrieved from a study of blood T cell repertoires in COVID-19 (dated by TCRdb to 2018 to 2021). Context from the whole study: Samples from collaborators originated in the United States, Italy and Spain and spanned both the acute and convalescent phases of COVID-19. The material from the prospective study consisted of cDNA or gDNA derived from T cells, B-cell-depleted T cells, or PBMCs. The dataset comprised deeply sampled blood TCRbeta repertoires from subjects exposed to, actively infected with, or recovered from COVID-19. The repertoires were released in a freely available public database intended as a resource for research on the immune response to SARS-CoV-2. Samples were obtained from the ongoing ImmuneRACE study (first 160 participants) and from over 1,000 subjects provided by 6 global collaborators. Nearly every sample came with metadata listing a de-identified subject ID, COVID-19 status, age in years and sex. Where HLA class I and class II types were available, the types were taken from metadata supplied by the sample provider, not from assay-based typing.

The CDR3 holds 16 amino acids from the cysteine to the phenylalanine. Only the CDR3 DNA stays, 48 bases, in frame from base 1. V lost 7 bases and J lost 2 bases, and the count of bases not matched to a germline gene is 11. From the germline V gene (reference sequence), CDR1 is MNHEY and CDR2 is SMNVEV. TCRbeta CDR3 regions were amplified from genomic DNA by means of the immunoSEQ Assay, a bias-controlled multiplex PCR. The published analysis was carried out like this. The number of nucleated cells in each sample was estimated from the amplification of reference gene primers within the assay. To quantify the absolute abundance of each unique TCRbeta CDR3 rearrangement, sequence reads were collapsed and filtered. For each sample, productive Simpson clonality was calculated as the square root of Simpson's diversity index across productive rearrangements. TCRdb's version of the immuneACCESS table is confined to in-frame rearrangements and falls short of the full clone set. An unresolved V gene accounts for under half of the shortfall where checked; the remainder is of unknown origin. The DNA was the basis for D and trimming; V, J and clone size are from that table. In all, the sample holds tens of thousands of clones, and 70% to 85% of those were seen once. The ten largest clones capture roughly 14% of the sample.

To note about this clone: What antigen it recognizes has not been identified. Nothing much larger sits one base from this clone, and base qualities are not available.

One collaborating source in Seattle enrolled patients while the patients were actively infected and followed the patients over time throughout the course of disease. Whole blood was collected in K2EDTA tubes by collaborating institutions according to the institutions' own protocols. For TCRbeta analysis, collaborators shipped samples as frozen whole blood, isolated PBMCs, or DNA extracted from either of those sample types. Beyond this particular receptor, the publication reports: How much clinical and demographic metadata was included differed by source and by participant, and the metadata was provided uncurated.

The chain is encoded by TRBV27 joined to TRBJ2-3, and 8 junction bases match TRBD1. Sequences were obtained from peripheral blood. This TCR came from a man over 45 with COVID-19, enrolled during active disease. The CDR3 has the sequence CASTPPGQVITDTQYF. The bases read TGTGCCAGCACCCCCCCGGGACAGGTGATCACAGATACGCAGTATTTT.